This TCR beta chain was recovered during a study of human T cells and chemical hapten exposure. The time point: patch test 3, about 24 weeks after DPC sensitization. The treatment: therapeutic diphenylcyclopropenone sensitization with weekly scalp DPC. In its sample, this clonotype was seen a few times. From the RACE reads, TCRdb called clonotypes with MiXCR, one entry per CDR3 protein. The sample contains roughly 200,000 distinct CDR3 sequences, around 25% of which appear only once. Sequenced here: whole blood, sampled in connection with sensitization to the hapten diphenylcyclopropenone (DPC). This clonotype originated in a woman in her forties with alopecia areata. Some clones in this sample may be carry-over from other donors' samples.

In DNA form, the CDR3 reads TGCAGCGTTCGCAACTCGGGGGGCACCGGGGAGCTGTTTTTT. As protein: CSVRNSGGTGELFF. The V gene is TRBV29-1, the J gene TRBJ2-2, with 7 nucleotides matching TRBD2. There are 14 residues in the CDR3. V shed 5 bases, J shed 4 bases, and the junction held 7 bases outside the gene matches. CDR1 is SQVTM and CDR2 is ANQGSEA in the germline V gene.